These T cell receptor beta chains were read from a single sample in a study of blood T cell repertoires in COVID-19. Some clones are missing from TCRdb's copy, which holds only in-frame ones; the method was immunoSEQ multiplex PCR. This table holds some 170,000 clones, around 84% found once. The sample taken for sequencing was peripheral blood. These receptors all come from a middle-aged man with acute or convalescent COVID-19. The CDR3 runs from the conserved cysteine through the conserved F or W. Fields, in order: J gene, CDR3 length, D gene, clone size, V gene, CDR3 DNA, CDR3 protein. The D gene is left open where the match is weak. Not every row has a clone size; where given, it reads once, few, many or a size class.

J gene: TRBJ2-3; CDR3 length: 15; D gene: TRBD1; clone size: NA; V gene: TRBV28; CDR3 DNA: TGTGCCAGCAGCTCCACAGGGGGCGGCACAGATACGCAGTATTTT; CDR3 protein: CASSSTGGGTDTQYF
J gene: TRBJ2-7; CDR3 length: 14; D gene: NA; clone size: once; V gene: TRBV5-1; CDR3 DNA: TGCGCCAGCAGCTTGGCCCAGCCCGGCGGGGAGCAGTACTTC; CDR3 protein: CASSLAQPGGEQYF
J gene: TRBJ1-1; CDR3 length: 11; D gene: NA; clone size: NA; V gene: TRBV11-2; CDR3 DNA: TGTGCCAGCAGAGAGGGCGTTGAAGCTTTCTTT; CDR3 protein: CASREGVEAFF
J gene: TRBJ1-2; CDR3 length: 15; D gene: TRBD1; clone size: NA; V gene: TRBV7-9; CDR3 DNA: TGTGCCAGCAGCCCACCCATAGACAGGGCCTATGGCTACACCTTC; CDR3 protein: CASSPPIDRAYGYTF
J gene: TRBJ1-6; CDR3 length: 16; D gene: TRBD1; clone size: NA; V gene: TRBV5-6; CDR3 DNA: TGTGCCAGCAGCTTGGGACAGGGTCAACCTAATTCACCCCTCCACTTT; CDR3 protein: CASSLGQGQPNSPLHF
J gene: TRBJ2-7; CDR3 length: 15; D gene: TRBD1; clone size: NA; V gene: TRBV6-5; CDR3 DNA: TGTGCCAGCAGGCAGTACCGGGACAGCTCCTACGAGCAGTACTTC; CDR3 protein: CASRQYRDSSYEQYF
J gene: TRBJ2-5; CDR3 length: 18; D gene: TRBD2; clone size: NA; V gene: TRBV27; CDR3 DNA: TGTGCCAGCAGTTTACGGGCTAGCGGGGGGCCAATACAAGAGACCCAGTACTTC; CDR3 protein: CASSLRASGGPIQETQYF
J gene: TRBJ1-1; CDR3 length: 15; D gene: TRBD1; clone size: NA; V gene: TRBV18; CDR3 DNA: TGTGCCAGCTCACAATCGCGACAGGGGAACACTGAAGCTTTCTTT; CDR3 protein: CASSQSRQGNTEAFF
J gene: TRBJ1-1; CDR3 length: 12; D gene: NA; clone size: NA; V gene: TRBV2; CDR3 DNA: TGTGCCAGCAACAACCTAGGAACTGAAGCTTTCTTT; CDR3 protein: CASNNLGTEAFF
J gene: TRBJ2-5; CDR3 length: 16; D gene: TRBD2; clone size: NA; V gene: TRBV7-3; CDR3 DNA: TGTGCCAGCAGCTTATACGGCGGGGGGACCCCCGAGACCCAGTACTTC; CDR3 protein: CASSLYGGGTPETQYF
J gene: TRBJ2-1; CDR3 length: 21; D gene: TRBD1; clone size: NA; V gene: TRBV4-2; CDR3 DNA: TGTGCCAGCAGCCAAGTTAGCCCCACGACAGGGGCGTGGAGCTCCTACAATGAGCAGTTCTTC; CDR3 protein: CASSQVSPTTGAWSSYNEQFF
J gene: TRBJ1-1; CDR3 length: 13; D gene: NA; clone size: NA; V gene: TRBV6-5; CDR3 DNA: TGTGCCAGCAGTCGACGGGGGAACACTGAAGCTTTCTTT; CDR3 protein: CASSRRGNTEAFF
J gene: TRBJ2-2; CDR3 length: 16; D gene: TRBD2; clone size: NA; V gene: TRBV6-5; CDR3 DNA: TGTGCCAGCAGTTACTCTTTCAGCGGGGCGGGCGGGGAGCTGTTTTTT; CDR3 protein: CASSYSFSGAGGELFF
J gene: TRBJ2-3; CDR3 length: 14; D gene: TRBD2; clone size: NA; V gene: TRBV9; CDR3 DNA: TGTGCCAGCAGTAGCGGGGGGCTTGCAGATACGCAGTATTTT; CDR3 protein: CASSSGGLADTQYF
J gene: TRBJ1-1; CDR3 length: 15; D gene: TRBD1; clone size: NA; V gene: TRBV27; CDR3 DNA: TGTGCCAGCAGTCCGCGGACAGGGATGGGGACTGAAGCTTTCTTT; CDR3 protein: CASSPRTGMGTEAFF
J gene: TRBJ2-5; CDR3 length: 15; D gene: NA; clone size: NA; V gene: TRBV11-2; CDR3 DNA: TGTGCCAGCAGCTCGATCGGCGGAGGAGGGGAGACCCAGTACTTC; CDR3 protein: CASSSIGGGGETQYF
J gene: TRBJ2-1; CDR3 length: 17; D gene: TRBD2; clone size: NA; V gene: TRBV18; CDR3 DNA: TGTGCCAGCTCACTAACTAGCGGGACAAGATCCTACAATGAGCAGTTCTTC; CDR3 protein: CASSLTSGTRSYNEQFF
J gene: TRBJ1-2; CDR3 length: 14; D gene: NA; clone size: NA; V gene: TRBV30; CDR3 DNA: TGTGCCTGGAGATCACGGCGGGAGTTATATGGCTACACCTTC; CDR3 protein: CAWRSRRELYGYTF
J gene: TRBJ2-7; CDR3 length: 15; D gene: NA; clone size: NA; V gene: TRBV7-9; CDR3 DNA: TGTGCCAGCAGCTTAGCACAGGGCCAAACCTACGAGCAGTACTTC; CDR3 protein: CASSLAQGQTYEQYF
J gene: TRBJ1-2; CDR3 length: 15; D gene: TRBD1; clone size: NA; V gene: TRBV5-1; CDR3 DNA: TGCGCCAGCAGCACGGGACAGGTGAGGGACTATGGCTACACCTTC; CDR3 protein: CASSTGQVRDYGYTF
J gene: TRBJ1-5; CDR3 length: 15; D gene: NA; clone size: NA; V gene: TRBV5-8; CDR3 DNA: TGTGCCAGCAGCTGGGGGCAGTTGAGCAATCAGCCCCAGCATTTT; CDR3 protein: CASSWGQLSNQPQHF
J gene: TRBJ1-5; CDR3 length: 15; D gene: NA; clone size: once; V gene: TRBV11-2; CDR3 DNA: TGTGCCAGCAGTCGGACAGACAATAGCAATCAGCCCCAGCATTTT; CDR3 protein: CASSRTDNSNQPQHF
J gene: TRBJ1-1; CDR3 length: 14; D gene: NA; clone size: NA; V gene: TRBV5-1; CDR3 DNA: TGCGCCAGCAGCTTGTTAACCGAGGGAACTGAAGCTTTCTTT; CDR3 protein: CASSLLTEGTEAFF
J gene: TRBJ1-2; CDR3 length: 15; D gene: TRBD1; clone size: NA; V gene: TRBV6-1; CDR3 DNA: TGTGCCAGCAGTGACACCCCGGGACAGGAAAATGGCTACACCTTC; CDR3 protein: CASSDTPGQENGYTF
J gene: TRBJ2-7; CDR3 length: 13; D gene: NA; clone size: NA; V gene: TRBV14; CDR3 DNA: TGTGCCAGCAGCCAGACCCGGACAGATGCTGAGTACTTC; CDR3 protein: CASSQTRTDAEYF
J gene: TRBJ2-6; CDR3 length: 17; D gene: NA; clone size: NA; V gene: TRBV7-3; CDR3 DNA: TGTGCCAGCAGCTTACCCACTCCAGGCTCTGGGGCCAACGTCCTGACTTTC; CDR3 protein: CASSLPTPGSGANVLTF
J gene: TRBJ1-1; CDR3 length: 12; D gene: TRBD1; clone size: NA; V gene: TRBV19; CDR3 DNA: TGTGCCAGTAGTATCAGGGGGACTGAAGCTTTCTTT; CDR3 protein: CASSIRGTEAFF
J gene: TRBJ2-7; CDR3 length: 15; D gene: TRBD1; clone size: NA; V gene: TRBV2; CDR3 DNA: TGTGCCAGCAGTGGGACAGGGTTCCGAACCCACGAGCAGTACTTC; CDR3 protein: CASSGTGFRTHEQYF
J gene: TRBJ2-1; CDR3 length: 14; D gene: NA; clone size: once; V gene: TRBV7-3; CDR3 DNA: TGTGCCAGCAGCCCGGACACAGCCTACAATGAGCAGTTCTTC; CDR3 protein: CASSPDTAYNEQFF
J gene: TRBJ1-1; CDR3 length: 15; D gene: TRBD1; clone size: NA; V gene: TRBV11-2; CDR3 DNA: TGTGCCAGCAGCTTAGGGACGGACAGGCGCACTGAAGCTTTCTTT; CDR3 protein: CASSLGTDRRTEAFF
J gene: TRBJ2-1; CDR3 length: 12; D gene: TRBD1; clone size: NA; V gene: TRBV25-1; CDR3 DNA: TGTGCCAGCGGACAGGGGATTGGTTGGCAGTTCTTC; CDR3 protein: CASGQGIGWQFF
J gene: TRBJ2-3; CDR3 length: 17; D gene: TRBD2; clone size: NA; V gene: TRBV7-8; CDR3 DNA: TGTGCCAGCAGCTTGGGGGTAGCGGGGGGTCGTACAGATACGCAGTATTTT; CDR3 protein: CASSLGVAGGRTDTQYF
J gene: TRBJ1-2; CDR3 length: 17; D gene: NA; clone size: NA; V gene: TRBV28; CDR3 DNA: TGTGCCAGCAGTCCCCGTGGATCGCGGGGGCGGGTGGATGGCTACACCTTC; CDR3 protein: CASSPRGSRGRVDGYTF
J gene: TRBJ2-3; CDR3 length: 15; D gene: NA; clone size: NA; V gene: TRBV4-1; CDR3 DNA: TGCGCCAGCAGCCTAGCCGGGACTGGCACAGATACGCAGTATTTT; CDR3 protein: CASSLAGTGTDTQYF
J gene: TRBJ2-3; CDR3 length: 16; D gene: TRBD2; clone size: NA; V gene: TRBV7-2; CDR3 DNA: TGTGCCAGCAGCCCGACTAGCGGGGCCCCCACAGATACGCAGTATTTT; CDR3 protein: CASSPTSGAPTDTQYF
J gene: TRBJ2-1; CDR3 length: 15; D gene: TRBD1; clone size: NA; V gene: TRBV27; CDR3 DNA: TGTGCCAGCAGTTTTGGGACAGGGGGTATCAATGAGCAGTTCTTC; CDR3 protein: CASSFGTGGINEQFF
J gene: TRBJ2-4; CDR3 length: 15; D gene: NA; clone size: NA; V gene: TRBV24-1; CDR3 DNA: TGTGCCACCAGTAACAGCCGTCTAGCCAAAAACATTCAGTACTTC; CDR3 protein: CATSNSRLAKNIQYF
J gene: TRBJ1-2; CDR3 length: 15; D gene: TRBD1; clone size: NA; V gene: TRBV5-8; CDR3 DNA: TGTGCCAGCAGCTCCCGGGACAGTGACCTGTATGGCTACACCTTC; CDR3 protein: CASSSRDSDLYGYTF
J gene: TRBJ2-7; CDR3 length: 13; D gene: TRBD2; clone size: once; V gene: TRBV14; CDR3 DNA: TGTGCCAGCAGCCGCCGGGGGGGCTACGAGCAGTACTTC; CDR3 protein: CASSRRGGYEQYF
J gene: TRBJ2-1; CDR3 length: 15; D gene: NA; clone size: NA; V gene: TRBV11-2; CDR3 DNA: TGTGCCAGCACCTTAGGGTGGGGGGAAGCTGGTGAGCAGTTCTTC; CDR3 protein: CASTLGWGEAGEQFF
J gene: TRBJ1-1; CDR3 length: 16; D gene: NA; clone size: NA; V gene: TRBV7-2; CDR3 DNA: TGTGCCAGCAGCCCCCCGCAGGGGATACGGGGCACTGAAGCTTTCTTT; CDR3 protein: CASSPPQGIRGTEAFF
J gene: TRBJ1-2; CDR3 length: 15; D gene: NA; clone size: NA; V gene: TRBV4-1; CDR3 DNA: TGCGCCAGCAGCCAGGGTTTTGGGGAGAACTATGGCTACACCTTC; CDR3 protein: CASSQGFGENYGYTF
J gene: TRBJ1-3; CDR3 length: 15; D gene: NA; clone size: NA; V gene: TRBV30; CDR3 DNA: TGTGCCTGGGCCCGGGACATCCTTTCGGGAAACACCATATATTTT; CDR3 protein: CAWARDILSGNTIYF
J gene: TRBJ1-6; CDR3 length: 14; D gene: NA; clone size: NA; V gene: TRBV18; CDR3 DNA: TGTGCCAGCTCACCAAACAGGGTCGAATCACCCCTCCACTTT; CDR3 protein: CASSPNRVESPLHF
J gene: TRBJ2-3; CDR3 length: 18; D gene: NA; clone size: once; V gene: TRBV6-4; CDR3 DNA: TGTGCCAGCAGTGACTATGGTAGCTGCGGCATCAGCACAGATACGCAGTATTTT; CDR3 protein: CASSDYGSCGISTDTQYF
J gene: TRBJ1-1; CDR3 length: 11; D gene: NA; clone size: few; V gene: TRBV9; CDR3 DNA: TGTGCCAGCAGCGGTCCGATCGGGGCTTTCTTT; CDR3 protein: CASSGPIGAFF
J gene: TRBJ2-3; CDR3 length: 15; D gene: TRBD1; clone size: NA; V gene: TRBV7-3; CDR3 DNA: TGTGCCAGCAGCCCTGAGGGACAGGGGGCAAATACGCAGTATTTT; CDR3 protein: CASSPEGQGANTQYF
J gene: TRBJ2-7; CDR3 length: 14; D gene: NA; clone size: NA; V gene: TRBV7-2; CDR3 DNA: TGTGCCAGCAGCTTAGCGGCGGCAGGGCGCGAGCAGTACTTC; CDR3 protein: CASSLAAAGREQYF
J gene: TRBJ2-7; CDR3 length: 17; D gene: TRBD2; clone size: NA; V gene: TRBV24-1; CDR3 DNA: TGTGCCACCAGTGATTCCCCGGGACTAGCGAGCTCCTACGAGCAGTACTTC; CDR3 protein: CATSDSPGLASSYEQYF
J gene: TRBJ1-5; CDR3 length: 14; D gene: TRBD1; clone size: few; V gene: TRBV6-5; CDR3 DNA: TGTGCCAGCAGACGGACAGGGAGCAATCAGCCCCAGCATTTT; CDR3 protein: CASRRTGSNQPQHF
J gene: TRBJ2-1; CDR3 length: 15; D gene: NA; clone size: once; V gene: TRBV5-1; CDR3 DNA: TGCGCCAGCAGCTCTGGACTGAACTCCTACAATGAGCAGTTCTTC; CDR3 protein: CASSSGLNSYNEQFF
J gene: TRBJ2-5; CDR3 length: 15; D gene: TRBD1; clone size: NA; V gene: TRBV30; CDR3 DNA: TGTGCCTGGAGACAAGCGACAGGGATAGGAGAGACCCAGTACTTC; CDR3 protein: CAWRQATGIGETQYF
J gene: TRBJ2-7; CDR3 length: 16; D gene: TRBD1; clone size: NA; V gene: TRBV4-1; CDR3 DNA: TGCGCCAGCAGCCGAAGTGGTAGGACAGGGATATACGAGCAGTACTTC; CDR3 protein: CASSRSGRTGIYEQYF